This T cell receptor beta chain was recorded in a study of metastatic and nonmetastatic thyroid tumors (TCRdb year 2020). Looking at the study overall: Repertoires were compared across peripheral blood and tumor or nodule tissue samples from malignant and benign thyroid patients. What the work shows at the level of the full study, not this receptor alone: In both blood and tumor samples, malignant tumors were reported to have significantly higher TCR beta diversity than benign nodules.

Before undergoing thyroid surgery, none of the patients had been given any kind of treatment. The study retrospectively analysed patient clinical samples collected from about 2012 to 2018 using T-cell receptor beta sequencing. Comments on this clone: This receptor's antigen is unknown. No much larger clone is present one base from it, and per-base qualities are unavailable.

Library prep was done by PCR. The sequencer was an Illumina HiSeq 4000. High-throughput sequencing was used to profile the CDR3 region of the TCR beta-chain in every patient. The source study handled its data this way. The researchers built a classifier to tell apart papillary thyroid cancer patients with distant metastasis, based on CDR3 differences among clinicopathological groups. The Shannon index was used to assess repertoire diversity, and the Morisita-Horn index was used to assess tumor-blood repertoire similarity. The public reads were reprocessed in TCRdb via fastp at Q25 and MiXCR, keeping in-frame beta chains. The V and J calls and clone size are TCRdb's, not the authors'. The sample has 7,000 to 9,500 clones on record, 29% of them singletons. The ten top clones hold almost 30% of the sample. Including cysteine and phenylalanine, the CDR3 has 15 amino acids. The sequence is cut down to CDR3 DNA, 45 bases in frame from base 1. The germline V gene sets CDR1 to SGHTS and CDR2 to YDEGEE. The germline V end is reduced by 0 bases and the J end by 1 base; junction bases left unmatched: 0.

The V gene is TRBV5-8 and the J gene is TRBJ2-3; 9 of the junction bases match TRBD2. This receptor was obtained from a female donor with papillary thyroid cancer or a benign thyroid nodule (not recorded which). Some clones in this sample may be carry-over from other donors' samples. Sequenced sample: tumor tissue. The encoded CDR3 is CASSLGLAGTDTQYF. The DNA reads TGTGCCAGCAGCTTGGGACTAGCGGGCACAGATACGCAGTATTTT.